Listed here are 17 T cell receptor beta chains from one sample, sequenced in a study of shared clonotypes between healthy human individuals. The method was immunoSEQ multiplex PCR; TCRdb's version includes in-frame clones alone and lacks a portion of them. The table records about 380,000 clones, around 96% of them present only once. The material sequenced was memory CD8+ T cells sorted from blood. Subset: CD45RO+ cells pooled with CCR7-negative TemRA cells. All receptors come from a man aged 25-40 years in good health.

The CDR3 sequence is CASSQVGTRSTGELFF. CDR3 bases: TGCGCCAGCAGCCAAGTGGGAACTAGAAGCACCGGGGAGCTGTTTTTT. This rearrangement joins TRBV4-1 to TRBJ2-2, with D possibly matching TRBD2 (5 bases). This CDR3 has 16 residues. Germline loops: CDR1 MGHRA, CDR2 YSYEKL. V lost 1 base and J lost 4, with 13 bases in between.

V gene TRBV6-5 combines with J gene TRBJ1-2; tentatively, D is TRBD1 (6 bases). Germline CDR1 is MNHEY and CDR2 is SVGAGI. Trimming pared 6 bases from V and 5 bases from J, leaving 19 bases between. The CDR3 has 15 amino acids. The CDR3 DNA sequence: TGTGCCAGCAGCGCCCGTGGGCTAAGGGGGTATGGCTACACCTTC. Encoded protein: CASSARGLRGYGYTF.

V and J are TRBV4-2 and TRBJ1-1; D gene uncertain. The CDR3 length is 15 residues. Germline CDR1 and CDR2: LGHNA and YNFKEQ. V shed 3 bases and J shed 0 bases, with 11 bases lying between them. CDR3: CASSQHSIMNTEAFF. The CDR3 region has the DNA TGTGCCAGCAGCCAGCACAGCATCATGAACACTGAAGCTTTCTTT.

The rearrangement joins TRBV28 to TRBJ1-4; D is ambiguous. Deletions cut 2 bases from V and 0 bases from J, with 7 bases between. This CDR3 is built from 15 residues. The V gene's germline CDR1 is MDHEN and CDR2 SYDVKM. The DNA of the CDR3 is TGTGCCAGCAGTTTACCCTCTGCAACTAATGAAAAACTGTTTTTT. This gives the protein CASSLPSATNEKLFF.

This clone was seen once. The chain couples TRBV6-5 to TRBJ1-2; D is perhaps TRBD1 (5 bases). The CDR3 is 13 residues long. Germline V lookup: CDR1 MNHEY, CDR2 SVGAGI. V lost 2 bases and J lost 1, with 5 bases in between. DNA for the CDR3: TGTGCCAGCAGTTACGACAGTAACTATGGCTACACCTTC. It is translated as CASSYDSNYGYTF.

The gene calls are TRBV4-2 and TRBJ2-1, with D possibly matching TRBD2 (5 bases). The germline gives CDR1 LGHNA, CDR2 YNFKEQ. The CDR3 runs 16 residues. Trimming took 2 bases from V and 15 from J, leaving 26 bases between them. CDR3 DNA sequence: TGTGCCAGCAGCCAATTGTTGTGGAGTCAAATTGCGGGCCCGTTCTTC. Protein sequence: CASSQLLWSQIAGPFF.

The V call is TRBV28, the J call TRBJ2-5; possibly TRBD1 for D (6 bases). V was trimmed by 5 bases and J by 1 base, leaving 14 bases between them. Germline loops: CDR1 MDHEN, CDR2 SYDVKM. The length of the CDR3 is 15 residues. CDR3 nucleotide sequence: TGTGCCAGCAGTGCCCACAGGGCCCTCCAAGAGACCCAGTACTTC. It translates to CASSAHRALQETQYF.

This chain links TRBV5-6 with TRBJ2-3, with a weak D call TRBD1 (5 bases). The CDR3 contains 13 residues. V was trimmed by 1 base and J by 4 bases, leaving 7 bases between them. CDR1 and CDR2 (germline): SGHDT, YYEEEE. The CDR3 DNA reads as TGTGCCAGCAGCTTGAGGGGTCCAGATACGCAGTATTTT. It encodes CASSLRGPDTQYF.

This chain links TRBV11-1 with TRBJ2-2; no clear D gene. The CDR3 runs to 13 residues. The ends were cut back, 5 bases at V and 4 bases at J, with 8 bases in the middle. Germline values: CDR1 SGHAT, CDR2 FQDESV (reference sequence). CDR3 DNA sequence: TGTGCCAGCAGCCCCTCAGCCACCGGGGAGCTGTTTTTT. Translated, it gives CASSPSATGELFF. Full variable domain (outside the CDR3, taken from reference TRBV11-1 and TRBJ2-2): EAEVAQSPRYKITEKSQAVAFWCDPISGHATLYWYRQILGQGPELLVQFQDESVVDDSQLPKDRFSAERLKGVDSTLKIQPAELGDSAMYLCASSPSATGELFFGEGSRLTVL.

This chain uses TRBV30 with TRBJ1-5; 9 nucleotides agree with TRBD1. Trimming took 0 bases from V and 2 from J; bases not matched to a gene: 2. This CDR3 is 15 amino acids long. From germline, CDR1 is GTSNPN and CDR2 SVGIG (reference sequence). The CDR3 DNA is TGTGCCTGGAGTGTACGGACAGGGGGCAATCAGCCCCAGCATTTT. Translated, it gives CAWSVRTGGNQPQHF.

This chain uses TRBV2 with TRBJ1-3; TRBD1 is a possible D gene (6 bases). The V gene's germline CDR1 is SNHLY and CDR2 FYNNEI. This CDR3 has 13 amino acids. V was pared by 6 bases and J by 2 bases, with 8 bases between. CDR3 bases: TGTGCCAGCAGAAGGGGGACTGGAAACACCATATATTTT. Its translation: CASRRGTGNTIYF.

The rearrangement joins TRBV7-9 to TRBJ1-2; D may be TRBD1 (5 bases). CDR3 length equals 13 residues. The germline V gene has CDR1 SEHNR and CDR2 FQNEAQ (reference sequence). With 5 bases removed from V and 6 bases from J, the gap between germline ends came to 13 bases. The CDR3 DNA follows: TGTGCCAGCAGCCCCGGACAAGGGGATGGCTACACCTTC. The encoded protein is CASSPGQGDGYTF.

The chain links TRBV25-1 to TRBJ1-2; maybe TRBD1 (5 bases). Germline CDR1 and CDR2: MGHDK and SYGVNS. There are 15 residues in the CDR3. The V gene lost 5 bases and the J gene lost 5 bases, with 18 bases spanning the gap. Here the CDR3 reads CASSKTTGTDYGYTF. CDR3 in DNA: TGTGCCAGCAGTAAAACAACCGGGACGGATTATGGCTACACCTTC.

The chain links TRBV13 to TRBJ1-1; D is unresolved. With 0 bases removed from V and 1 base from J, the gap between germline ends came to 18 bases. CDR1 PRHDT and CDR2 FYEKMQ come from the germline V gene (reference sequence). This CDR3 contains 18 residues. As DNA, the CDR3 is TGTGCCAGCAGCTTAGGCCTGGCTCTCTCCGTCGGGAACACTGAAGCTTTCTTT. Translation gives CASSLGLALSVGNTEAFF.

This clone was seen a single time. This sequence joins TRBV27 and TRBJ2-3; a possible D gene is TRBD2 (6 bases). The CDR3 sequence is 15 residues long. Germline V gives CDR1 MNHEY, CDR2 SMNVEV (reference sequence). V shed 4 bases and J shed 0 bases, with 11 bases lying between them. The CDR3 DNA follows: TGTGCCAGCAGTTGGGGCGGGGCTAGCACAGATACGCAGTATTTT. Translated, it gives CASSWGGASTDTQYF.

The genes are TRBV6-5 and TRBJ1-2; the match to TRBD1 covers 7 bases. Unmatched junction bases numbered 5, after V lost 2 bases and J lost 8 bases. CDR3 length equals 13 residues. The germline V gene has CDR1 MNHEY and CDR2 SVGAGI. CDR3 nucleotides: TGTGCCAGCAGTTACCCCCAGGGGGACGGCTACACCTTC. This gives the protein CASSYPQGDGYTF.

The J gene is TRBJ1-1, the V gene TRBV7-3; D uncertain. This CDR3 comprises 15 residues. Germline V gene data show CDR1 as SGHTA and CDR2 as FQGTGA. V gave up 2 bases and J gave up 1 base, with 11 bases separating them. CDR3 sequence reads: CASSLGGVGNTEAFF. DNA of the CDR3: TGTGCCAGCAGCTTAGGCGGGGTGGGGAACACTGAAGCTTTCTTT.